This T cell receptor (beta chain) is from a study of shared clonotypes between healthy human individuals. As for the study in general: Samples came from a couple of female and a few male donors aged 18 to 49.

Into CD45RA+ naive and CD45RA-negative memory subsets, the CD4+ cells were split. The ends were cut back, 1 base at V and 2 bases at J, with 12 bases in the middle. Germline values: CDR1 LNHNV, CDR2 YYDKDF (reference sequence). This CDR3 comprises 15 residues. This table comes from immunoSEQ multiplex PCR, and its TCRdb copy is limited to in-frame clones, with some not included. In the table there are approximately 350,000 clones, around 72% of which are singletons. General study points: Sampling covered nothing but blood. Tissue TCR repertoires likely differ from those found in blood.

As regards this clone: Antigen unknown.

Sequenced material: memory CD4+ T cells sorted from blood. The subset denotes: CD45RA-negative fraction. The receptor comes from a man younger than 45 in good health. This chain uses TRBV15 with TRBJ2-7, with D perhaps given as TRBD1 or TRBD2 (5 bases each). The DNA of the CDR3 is TGTGCCACCAGCAGAGTGCAGGGACCCACCTACGAGCAGTACTTC. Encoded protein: CATSRVQGPTYEQYF.